The clone carrying this T cell receptor (beta chain) was detected many times. Over approximately 19 PCR cycles, TCRs were amplified from a constant-region primer and V-primer adapter. One entry per CDR3 protein, called by TCRdb with MiXCR from the reads. The profile covers about 47,000 distinct CDR3 sequences, with about 12% appearing a single time and roughly 6.2% taken by the ten largest. The data belong to a study of low-dose radiotherapy and immunotherapy resistance in tumors. Study at large: Cohort 1 was treated with 0.5 Gy per fraction at 2-week intervals, amounting to 6.5 Gy overall. The schedule for Cohort 2 used 1 Gy per fraction every two weeks, which added up to 13 Gy over 26 weeks.

The CDR3 totals 14 residues. The germline V gene has CDR1 KGHSH and CDR2 LQKENI. V was pared by 0 bases and J by 4 bases, with 6 bases between. Time point indicated: before trial treatment. The treatment that donors received included nivolumab, ipilimumab, aspirin, low-dose cyclophosphamide and low-dose radiotherapy. J is TRBJ2-2 and V is TRBV18; D is undetermined. The source was PBMCs, collected before treatment. This clonotype was sampled from a female donor with ovarian cancer. Here the CDR3 reads CASSPPSRTGELFF. CDR3 DNA: TGTGCCAGCTCACCACCGTCCCGCACCGGGGAGCTGTTTTTT.